This T cell receptor beta chain is drawn from a study of blood T cell repertoires in COVID-19. Study-wide context: PBMCs, B-cell-depleted T cells, or T cells were the source of the cDNA or gDNA that made up the material.

Everyone who took part was roughly 18 to 95 years old, and they came from about two dozen US areas. The method was immunoSEQ multiplex PCR; TCRdb's version includes in-frame clones alone and lacks a portion of them. The profile shows about 220,000 clones, approximately 90% of them singletons. The sample consisted of PBMCs or T cells enriched from blood (not recorded which). The clonotype comes from a woman aged 18-30 years in a cohort exposed to, infected with or recovered from COVID-19 (not recorded which).

CDR3 nucleotides: TGTGCCTGGAGTGTGGGGGGGTCTACCAAGCATTTT. Translating gives CAWSVGGSTKHF. The chain has TRBV30 and TRBJ1-5; a possible D gene is TRBD1 (5 bases). V was cut by 0 bases and J by 14 bases, with 14 bases left in between. The CDR3 extends over 12 amino acids. Germline values: CDR1 GTSNPN, CDR2 SVGIG (reference sequence). Full variable domain (rest looked up from reference TRBV30 and TRBJ1-5): SQTIHQWPATLVQPVGSPLSLECTVEGTSNPNLYWYRQAAGRGLQLLFYSVGIGQISSEVPQNLSASRPQDRQFILSSKKLLLSDSGFYLCAWSVGGSTKHFGDGTRLSIL.